The clone carrying this TCR beta chain was observed many times. Antigen unknown. The data derive from a study of early T cells in non-severe SARS-CoV-2 infection. About the study: Unpaired chains resulted from sequencing bulk RNA of unsorted whole blood. General study results and limits: Matching against VDJdb likely underestimated virus-specific expansions, favoring anti-spike CD8.

Unique molecular identifiers tagged individual cDNA molecules. Via MiXCR, TCRdb re-called the 5' RACE reads, giving one row per CDR3 protein. Here the sample spans under 35,000 distinct CDR3 sequences, more than 4.5% being singletons. Germline CDR1 reads MDHEN; CDR2 reads SYDVKM. CDR3 length: 14 residues. The J segment lost 3 bases and the V segment lost 5 bases, leaving 4 bases of the junction unmatched. Sequencing input: whole blood. The TCR comes from an adult who was a healthcare worker with PCR-confirmed SARS-CoV-2 infection or an uninfected control (not recorded which). The chain links TRBV28 to TRBJ2-7, with 10 bases fitting TRBD1. The CDR3 coding sequence is TGTGCCAGCAGTCCGACAGGGGGCCTCTACGAGCAGTACTTC. Protein product: CASSPTGGLYEQYF.